A single sample gave rise to the 7 T cell receptor beta chains below, sequenced in a study of blood T cell repertoires in COVID-19. Sequencing used immunoSEQ multiplex PCR; TCRdb keeps in-frame clones, though not all of them. The sample gives 350,000 to 400,000 clones, about 87% of which show up once; around 2% is in the top ten. The sample taken for sequencing was PBMCs or T cells enriched from blood (not recorded which). These receptors originate from a man aged 40-50 years in a cohort exposed to, infected with or recovered from COVID-19 (not recorded which).

The rearrangement links TRBV18 to TRBJ1-3, with D perhaps matching TRBD1 (5 bases). The germline V gene encodes CDR1 KGHSH and CDR2 LQKENI. The CDR3 extends over 16 amino acids. V was cut by 3 bases and J by 0 bases, with 12 bases left in between. The CDR3: CASSPMEGLSGNTIYF. In DNA form, the CDR3 reads TGTGCCAGCTCACCGATGGAGGGGCTCTCTGGAAACACCATATATTTT.

The rearrangement uses TRBV7-9 and TRBJ2-1; D is perhaps TRBD2 (5 bases). Germline V gene sequence: CDR1 SEHNR, CDR2 FQNEAQ (reference sequence). The CDR3 is made up of 15 amino acids. The V and J ends lost 1 base and 7 bases respectively, with 14 bases between them. The CDR3 reads CASSLGGAGGNEQFF. For the CDR3, the DNA is TGTGCCAGCAGCTTAGGGGGAGCCGGTGGTAATGAGCAGTTCTTC.

This clone appeared a single time. The rearrangement uses TRBV18 and TRBJ1-5; the D is unclear. The germline V gene encodes CDR1 KGHSH and CDR2 LQKENI. Trimming stripped 2 bases from V and 0 bases from J, with 5 bases between. The CDR3 runs to 14 residues. CDR3 loop: CASSPEYSNQPQHF. The DNA for the CDR3 is TGTGCCAGCTCACCAGAGTATAGCAATCAGCCCCAGCATTTT.

The chain couples TRBV27 to TRBJ2-7; 7 positions agree with TRBD1. Trimming removed 5 bases from V and 3 bases from J; junction bases left unmatched: 7. The CDR3 totals 14 residues. From germline, CDR1 is MNHEY and CDR2 SMNVEV (reference sequence). The CDR3 DNA sequence: TGTGCCAGCAGTCCGCGACAGGGCGGCTACGAGCAGTACTTC. It specifies CASSPRQGGYEQYF.

To note about this clone: This specimen includes other DNA sequences encoding the same CDR3. V is TRBV2 and J is TRBJ2-2; 9 bases match TRBD1. The ends lost 6 bases at V and 5 bases at J; junction bases unmatched: 4. The germline CDR1 and CDR2 sequences are SNHLY and FYNNEI. CDR3 length: 14 amino acids. CDR3 in amino acids: CASRGQGGTGELFF. In DNA form, the CDR3 reads TGTGCCAGCAGGGGACAGGGTGGGACCGGGGAGCTGTTTTTT.

This chain uses TRBV12-2 with TRBJ2-1; the DNA was not compared with TRBD2, the D call given in the table. TRBV12-2 counts as a pseudogene. The CDR3 totals 17 residues. CDR3 amino acids: CASRLTPRRSSYNEQFF. The CDR3, as DNA: TGTGCAAGTCGCTTAACGCCCAGAAGGAGCTCCTACAATGAGCAGTTCTTC.

The V gene is TRBV3-1 (or the pseudogene TRBV3-2), the J gene TRBJ2-2; 13 bases fit TRBD2. The CDR3 loop spans 21 amino acids. Trimming cost V 1 base and J 0 bases; bases outside gene matches: 11. CDR1 LGHDT and CDR2 YNNKEL come from the germline V gene (reference sequence). The CDR3 loop reads CASSQVRGTSGILTNTGELFF. For the CDR3, the DNA is TGTGCCAGCAGCCAAGTAAGGGGGACTAGCGGGATCCTGACGAACACCGGGGAGCTGTTTTTT.